Sequencing of this TCR beta chain was carried out in a study of vaccination effects on CD4 cells after COVID-19. Comments on this clone: The antigen remains unidentified.

Viral peptide pool expansion of antigen-specific CD4+ T cells preceded sequencing in the ViraFEST assay. Cells that had been cultured for less than eleven days were the source of isolated CD4+ T cells. Nobody among the vaccine recipients had prior SARS-CoV-2 infection (nucleocapsid antibodies were negative). With 8.5 to 10 ug/ml peptides and 9.5 to 10 IU/ml IL-2, 1.5 million to 2 million PBMC per well were cultured. TCRdb's table, derived via immunoSEQ multiplex PCR, lists solely in-frame clones and lacks some. The repertoire holds about 52,000 clones, with 60% to 80% as singletons. The CDR3 consists of 14 residues. Germline CDR1 is MNHEY and CDR2 is SVGAGI. Trimming cost V 5 bases and J 6 bases; bases outside gene matches: 5.

The TCR sequence derives from a human donor who received a COVID-19 vaccine. The material was CD4+ T cells from PBMCs cultured with HCoV-OC43 spike peptides, obtained before COVID-19 vaccination. Indicated subset: HCoV-OC43 spike overlapping peptide pool stimulation. The chain combines TRBV6-5 with TRBJ1-2, with TRBD1 matching over 11 bases. CDR3 DNA sequence: TGTGCCAGCAGTCTCCGGACAGGGGGCGATGGCTACACCTTC. It yields the protein CASSLRTGGDGYTF.